This TCR beta chain was sequenced in a study of blood T cell repertoires in COVID-19. Study details: Specimens from acute and convalescent COVID-19 originated in the United States, Italy and Spain. In each case, the material was cDNA or gDNA derived from T cells, B-cell-depleted T cells, or PBMCs.

Authors' data handling: How many nucleated cells were present was estimated from reference gene primer amplification. TCRdb keeps only in-frame clones here, not all; method: immunoSEQ multiplex PCR. That table supplies the V and J calls and clone size; D and trimming were determined from the DNA. This table has hundreds of thousands of clones, 70% to 90% appearing once. Sequencing input: peripheral blood. The TCR comes from a man aged 45 to 65 with active or convalescent COVID-19.

The CDR3 loop reads CASSARTGMDTEAFF. The CDR3 DNA is TGTGCCAGCTCAGCCCGGACAGGGATGGACACTGAAGCTTTCTTT. The chain recombines TRBV18 with TRBJ1-1; 8 nucleotides agree with TRBD1. V trimming: 5 bases; J trimming: 3 bases; junction bases outside the gene matches: 8. The length of the CDR3 is 15 residues. Germline V CDR1 and CDR2: KGHSH, LQKENI.